This T cell receptor beta chain was sequenced in a study of CD39 and CD103 CD8 tumor-infiltrating T cells (dated by TCRdb to 2016 to 2019). For context, the study as a whole: The repertoire comparisons shown came from four patients: one with an HPV-positive HNSCC, one with an HPV-negative HNSCC, one with ovarian cancer and one with melanoma. Deep sequencing of TCRbeta CDR3 was used to compare the repertoires of CD8 TIL subsets, defined by CD103 and CD39, with those of peripheral memory CD8 T cells. Points the paper makes about the study in general: Compared with DN and SP CD8 TILs and with blood memory CD8 T cells, DP CD8 TILs appeared more oligoclonal, with the top 30 clonotypes covering roughly 55-86%. DP TIL clonotypes were rarely detected in blood or uninvolved lymph node, whereas DN TIL clonotypes were found to largely overlap with peripheral memory CD8 repertoires.

At the time samples were collected, the patients were not on therapy, although their prior treatments varied from chemotherapy, radiotherapy, surgery and immunotherapy to none at all. After thawing, cells were enriched for T lymphocytes using a negative-selection kit, with EpCAM beads added for tumor-infiltrating lymphocytes. Memory CD8 T cells were sorted using a CD8+CD4-CD45RA- gate, without regard to whether the cells expressed CCR7. Peripheral blood mononuclear cells were isolated by Ficoll-Paque PLUS gradient and cryopreserved before analysis. On a FACSAria II, each population was sorted to just over 98% purity, and the resulting cell pellets were frozen for TCR sequencing with no culture step. The V end loses 3 bases and the J end loses 4 bases, and a stretch of 28 bases separates them. Looking up the germline V gene yields CDR1 SGHRS and CDR2 YFSETQ. The CDR3 measures 19 amino acids from cysteine to phenylalanine. The retained sequence is limited to the CDR3, 57 bases, with the frame set at the first base.

Genomic DNA was extracted with the DNeasy Blood and Tissue Kit from 10,000 to 100,000 sorted cells per subset. The TCRbeta V-J or V-D-J regions were sequenced and mapped through the immunoSEQ service, and coverage above 10x per sample was achieved. On the authors' methods: Analysis was limited to productive rearrangements exported from the immunoSEQ Analyzer platform, and clonality was evaluated on the 500 most abundant clones. Repertoire overlap between populations was quantified with the Morisita-Horn similarity index and the Jaccard index. Morisita-Horn similarity between CD8 T-cell subset TCR repertoires was measured in six or seven cancer patients. In TCRdb, the immuneACCESS table is reduced to in-frame sequences with V and J assigned. These tables do not hold every clone; where another copy was compared, an unresolved V gene accounts for under half, and the others remain unexplained. The V and J calls and clone size were taken over from that table, and D and trimming were inferred from the DNA. A total of approximately 18,000 clones appear in this sample, about nine tenths of them only once. Together, the top ten hold about 4.5% of the sample.

About this clone itself: The target of this receptor is not known. No much larger clone is present one base from it, and per-base qualities are unavailable.

The sequenced sample consisted of CD8+ T cells sorted from blood. The cell subset or site label of this sample denotes: total memory CD8 T cells (CD45RA-CCR7+/-) from blood or uninvolved lymph node. The sequence links TRBV5-1 to TRBJ1-2; no D gene can be assigned with confidence. This receptor was taken from a human donor with head and neck squamous cell carcinoma. The CDR3 in this case is CASSYPPGVKGWASYGYTF. The nucleotides are TGCGCCAGCAGCTACCCGCCTGGGGTTAAGGGCTGGGCCTCCTATGGCTACACCTTC. The full variable domain, with segments outside the CDR3 supplied by the reference TRBV5-1 and TRBJ1-2 proteins, appears as KAGVTQTPRYLIKTRGQQVTLSCSPISGHRSVSWYQQTPGQGLQFLFEYFSETQRNKGNFPGRFSGRQFSNSRSEMNVSTLELGDSALYLCASSYPPGVKGWASYGYTFGSGTRLTVV.